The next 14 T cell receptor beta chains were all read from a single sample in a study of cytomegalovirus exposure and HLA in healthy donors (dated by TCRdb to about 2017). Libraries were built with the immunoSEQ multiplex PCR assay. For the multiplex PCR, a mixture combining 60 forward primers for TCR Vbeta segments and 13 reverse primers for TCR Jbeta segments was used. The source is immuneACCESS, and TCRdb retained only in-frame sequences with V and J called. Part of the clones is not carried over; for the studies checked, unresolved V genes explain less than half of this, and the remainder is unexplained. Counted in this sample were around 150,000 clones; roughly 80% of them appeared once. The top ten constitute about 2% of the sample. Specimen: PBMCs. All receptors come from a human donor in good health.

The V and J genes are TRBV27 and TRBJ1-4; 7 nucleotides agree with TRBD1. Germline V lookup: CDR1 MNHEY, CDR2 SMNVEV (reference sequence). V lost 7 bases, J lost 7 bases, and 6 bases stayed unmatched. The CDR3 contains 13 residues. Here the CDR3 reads CASKTGIGEKLFF. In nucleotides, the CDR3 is TGTGCCAGCAAGACAGGGATCGGTGAAAAACTGTTTTTT.

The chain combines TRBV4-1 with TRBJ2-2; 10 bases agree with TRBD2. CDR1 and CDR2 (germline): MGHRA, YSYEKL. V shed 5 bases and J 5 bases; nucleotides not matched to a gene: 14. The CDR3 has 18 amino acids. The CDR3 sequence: CASSNPRSGGVATGELFF. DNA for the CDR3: TGCGCCAGCAGCAACCCGCGCAGCGGGGGGGTCGCTACCGGGGAGCTGTTTTTT.

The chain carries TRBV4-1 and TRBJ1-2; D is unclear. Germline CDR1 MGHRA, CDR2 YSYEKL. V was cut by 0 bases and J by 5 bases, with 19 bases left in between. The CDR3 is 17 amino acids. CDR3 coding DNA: TGCGCCAGCAGCCAAGAACAATACGTGGACTGGCGGTATGGCTACACCTTC. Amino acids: CASSQEQYVDWRYGYTF.

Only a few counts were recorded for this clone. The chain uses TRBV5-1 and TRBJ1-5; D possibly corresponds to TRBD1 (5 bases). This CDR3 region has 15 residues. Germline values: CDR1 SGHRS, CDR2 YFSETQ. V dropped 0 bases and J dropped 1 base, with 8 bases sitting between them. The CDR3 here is CASSLGPGSNQPQHF. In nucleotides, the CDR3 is TGCGCCAGCAGCTTGGGGCCAGGGAGCAATCAGCCCCAGCATTTT.

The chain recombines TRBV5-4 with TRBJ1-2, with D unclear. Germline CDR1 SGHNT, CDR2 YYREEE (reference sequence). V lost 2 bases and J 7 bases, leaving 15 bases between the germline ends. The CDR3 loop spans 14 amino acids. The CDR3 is CASSFEYGGRGYTF. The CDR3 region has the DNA TGTGCCAGCAGCTTTGAGTATGGAGGGCGTGGCTACACCTTC.

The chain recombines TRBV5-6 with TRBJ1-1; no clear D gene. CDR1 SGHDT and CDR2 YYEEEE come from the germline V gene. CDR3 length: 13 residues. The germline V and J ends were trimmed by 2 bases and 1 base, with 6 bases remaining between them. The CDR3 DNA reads TGTGCCAGCAGCTTCGCGGGGAACACTGAAGCTTTCTTT. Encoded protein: CASSFAGNTEAFF.

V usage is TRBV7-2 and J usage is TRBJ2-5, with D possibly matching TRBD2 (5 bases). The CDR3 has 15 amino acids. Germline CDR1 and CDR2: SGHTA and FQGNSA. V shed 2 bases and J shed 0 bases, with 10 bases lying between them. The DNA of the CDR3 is TGTGCCAGCAGCTTAAGGACTTGGTACCAAGAGACCCAGTACTTC. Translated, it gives CASSLRTWYQETQYF. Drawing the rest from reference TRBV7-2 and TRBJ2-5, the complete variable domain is GAGVSQSPSNKVTEKGKDVELRCDPISGHTALYWYRQSLGQGLEFLIYFQGNSAPDKSGLPSDRFSAERTGGSVSTLTIQRTQQEDSAVYLCASSLRTWYQETQYFGPGTRLLVL.

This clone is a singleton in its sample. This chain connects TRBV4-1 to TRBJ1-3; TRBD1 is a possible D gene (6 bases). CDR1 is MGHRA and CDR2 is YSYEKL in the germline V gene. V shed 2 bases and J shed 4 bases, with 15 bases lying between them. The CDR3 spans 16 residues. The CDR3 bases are TGCGCCAGCAGCCAACCGGGACACCAAAGGGGAAACACCATATATTTT. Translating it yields CASSQPGHQRGNTIYF.

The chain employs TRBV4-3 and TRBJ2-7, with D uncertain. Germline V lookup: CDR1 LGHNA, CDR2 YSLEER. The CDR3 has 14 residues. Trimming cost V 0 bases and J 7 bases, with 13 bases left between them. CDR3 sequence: CASSQEFQVREQYF. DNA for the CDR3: TGCGCCAGCAGCCAAGAGTTTCAGGTCCGGGAGCAGTACTTC.

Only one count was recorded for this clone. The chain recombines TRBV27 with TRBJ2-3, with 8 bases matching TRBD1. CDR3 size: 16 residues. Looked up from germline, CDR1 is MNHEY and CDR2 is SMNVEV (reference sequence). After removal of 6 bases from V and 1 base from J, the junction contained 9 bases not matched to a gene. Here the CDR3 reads CASSYLPGQGTDTQYF. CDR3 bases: TGTGCCAGCAGCTATCTCCCGGGACAGGGCACAGATACGCAGTATTTT.

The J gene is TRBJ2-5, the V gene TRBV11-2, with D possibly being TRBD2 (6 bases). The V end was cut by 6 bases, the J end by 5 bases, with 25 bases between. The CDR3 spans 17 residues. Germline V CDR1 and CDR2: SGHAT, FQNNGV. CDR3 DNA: TGTGCCAGCAGTCAAACTAGCTTGCCTAACGGCGGGGAGACCCAGTACTTC. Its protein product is CASSQTSLPNGGETQYF.

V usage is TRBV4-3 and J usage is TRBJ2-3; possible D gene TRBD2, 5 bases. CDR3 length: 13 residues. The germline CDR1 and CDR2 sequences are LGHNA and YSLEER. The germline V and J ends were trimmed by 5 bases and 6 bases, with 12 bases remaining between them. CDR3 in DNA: TGCGCCAGCAGCACGGGGATGGGTGATACGCAGTATTTT. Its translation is CASSTGMGDTQYF.

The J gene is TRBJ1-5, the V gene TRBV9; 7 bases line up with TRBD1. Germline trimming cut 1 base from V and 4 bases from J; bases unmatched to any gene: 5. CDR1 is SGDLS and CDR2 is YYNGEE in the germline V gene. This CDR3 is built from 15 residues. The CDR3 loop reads CASSVSGTVNQPQHF. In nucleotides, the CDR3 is TGTGCCAGCAGCGTATCGGGGACAGTAAATCAGCCCCAGCATTTT.

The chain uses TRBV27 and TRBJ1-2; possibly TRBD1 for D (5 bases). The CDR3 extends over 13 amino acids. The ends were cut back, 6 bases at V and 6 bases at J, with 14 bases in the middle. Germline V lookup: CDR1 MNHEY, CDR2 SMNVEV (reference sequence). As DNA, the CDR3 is TGTGCCAGCAGCCAGGACCGCAGGGATGGCTACACCTTC. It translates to CASSQDRRDGYTF.